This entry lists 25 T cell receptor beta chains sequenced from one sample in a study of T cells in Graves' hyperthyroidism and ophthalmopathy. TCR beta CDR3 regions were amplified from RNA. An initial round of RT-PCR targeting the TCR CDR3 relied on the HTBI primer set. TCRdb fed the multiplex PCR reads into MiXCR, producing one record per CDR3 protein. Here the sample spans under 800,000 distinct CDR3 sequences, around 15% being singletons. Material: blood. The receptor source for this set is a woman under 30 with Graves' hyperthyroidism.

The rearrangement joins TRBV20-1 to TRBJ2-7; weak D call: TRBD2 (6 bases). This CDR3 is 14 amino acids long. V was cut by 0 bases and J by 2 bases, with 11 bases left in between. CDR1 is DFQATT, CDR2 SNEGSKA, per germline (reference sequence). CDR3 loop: CSAREGGPTYEQYF. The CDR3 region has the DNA TGCAGTGCTAGAGAGGGAGGCCCAACCTACGAGCAGTACTTC.

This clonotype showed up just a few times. The CDR3 bases are TGTGCCAGCAGTTTACGTTCAGAATACAATGAGCAGTTCTTC. Amino acid sequence: CASSLRSEYNEQFF. The V gene is TRBV27, the J gene TRBJ2-1; D is unresolved. The CDR3 spans 14 residues. The V gene lost 2 bases and the J gene lost 4 bases, with 9 bases spanning the gap. Germline V gene lookup returns CDR1 MNHEY and CDR2 SMNVEV (reference sequence).

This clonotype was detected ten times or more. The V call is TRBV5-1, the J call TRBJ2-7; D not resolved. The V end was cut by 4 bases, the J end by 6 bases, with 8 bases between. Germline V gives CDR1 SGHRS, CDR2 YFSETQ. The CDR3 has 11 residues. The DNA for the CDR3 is TGCGCCAGCAGCGCCCAACGCGAGCAGTACTTC. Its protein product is CASSAQREQYF.

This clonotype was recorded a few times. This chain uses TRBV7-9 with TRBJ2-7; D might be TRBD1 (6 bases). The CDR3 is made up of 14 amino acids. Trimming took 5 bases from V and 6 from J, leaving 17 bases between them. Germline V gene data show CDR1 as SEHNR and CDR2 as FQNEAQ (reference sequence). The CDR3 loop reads CASSRQGQTGEQYF. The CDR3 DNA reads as TGTGCCAGCAGCCGTCAGGGGCAAACTGGCGAGCAGTACTTC.

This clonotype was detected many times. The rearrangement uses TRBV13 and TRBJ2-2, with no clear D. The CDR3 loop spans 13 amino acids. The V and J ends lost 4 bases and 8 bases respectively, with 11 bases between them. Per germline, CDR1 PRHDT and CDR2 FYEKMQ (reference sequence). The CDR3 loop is CASSSSTGGELFF. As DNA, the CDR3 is TGTGCCAGCAGCTCCAGCACCGGAGGGGAGCTGTTTTTT.

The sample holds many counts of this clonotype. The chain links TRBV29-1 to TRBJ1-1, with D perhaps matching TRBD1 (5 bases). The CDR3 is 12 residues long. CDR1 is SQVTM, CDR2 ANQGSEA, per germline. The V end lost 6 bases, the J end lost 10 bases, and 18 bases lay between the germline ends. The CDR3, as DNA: TGCAGCGTCCTGGAGGGAGGGGCCGGAGCTTTCTTT. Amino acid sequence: CSVLEGGAGAFF.

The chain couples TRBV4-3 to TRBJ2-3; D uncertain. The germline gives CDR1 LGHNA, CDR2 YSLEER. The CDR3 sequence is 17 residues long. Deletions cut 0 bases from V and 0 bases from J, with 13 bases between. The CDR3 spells CASSQDQAETSTDTQYF. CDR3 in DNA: TGCGCCAGCAGCCAAGATCAGGCAGAGACTAGCACAGATACGCAGTATTTT.

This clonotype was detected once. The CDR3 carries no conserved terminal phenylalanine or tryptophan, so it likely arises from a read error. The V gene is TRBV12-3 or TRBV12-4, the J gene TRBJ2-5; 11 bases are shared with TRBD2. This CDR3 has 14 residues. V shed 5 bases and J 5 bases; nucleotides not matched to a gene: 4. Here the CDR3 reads CASSRLAGTETQYS. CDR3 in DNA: TGTGCCAGCAGTAGACTAGCGGGAACGGAGACCCAGTACTCC.

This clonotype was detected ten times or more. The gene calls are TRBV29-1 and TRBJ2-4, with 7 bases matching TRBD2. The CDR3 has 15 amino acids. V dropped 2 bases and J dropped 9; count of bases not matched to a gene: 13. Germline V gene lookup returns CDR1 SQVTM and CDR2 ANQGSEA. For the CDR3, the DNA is TGCAGCGTTGAAACCCCGGGACTAAACTATCGCATTCAGTACTTC. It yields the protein CSVETPGLNYRIQYF.

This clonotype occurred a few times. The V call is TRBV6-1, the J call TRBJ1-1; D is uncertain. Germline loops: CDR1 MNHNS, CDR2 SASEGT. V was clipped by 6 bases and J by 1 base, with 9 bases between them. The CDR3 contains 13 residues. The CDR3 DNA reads TGTGCCAGCAGATTATACGGGAACACTGAAGCTTTCTTT. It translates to CASRLYGNTEAFF.

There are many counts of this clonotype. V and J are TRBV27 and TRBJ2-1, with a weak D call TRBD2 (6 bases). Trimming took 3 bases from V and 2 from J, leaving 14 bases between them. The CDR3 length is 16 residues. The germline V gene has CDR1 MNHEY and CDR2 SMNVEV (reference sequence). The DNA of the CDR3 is TGTGCCAGCAGTTTGCTAGCGTCGAGGACCTACAATGAGCAGTTCTTC. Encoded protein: CASSLLASRTYNEQFF.

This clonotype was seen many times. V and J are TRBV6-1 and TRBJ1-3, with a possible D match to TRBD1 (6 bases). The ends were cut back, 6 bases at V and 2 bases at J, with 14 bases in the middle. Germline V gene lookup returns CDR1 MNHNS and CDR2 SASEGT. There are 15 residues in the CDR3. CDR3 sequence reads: CASSPGTLTGNTIYF. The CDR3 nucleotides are TGTGCCAGCAGCCCTGGGACATTAACTGGAAACACCATATATTTT.

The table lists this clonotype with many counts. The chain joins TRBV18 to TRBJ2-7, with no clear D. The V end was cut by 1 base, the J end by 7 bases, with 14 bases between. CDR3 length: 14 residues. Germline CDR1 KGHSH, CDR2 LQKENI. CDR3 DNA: TGTGCCAGCTCACCACTGGACGGCGTAGGGGAGCAGTACTTC. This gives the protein CASSPLDGVGEQYF.

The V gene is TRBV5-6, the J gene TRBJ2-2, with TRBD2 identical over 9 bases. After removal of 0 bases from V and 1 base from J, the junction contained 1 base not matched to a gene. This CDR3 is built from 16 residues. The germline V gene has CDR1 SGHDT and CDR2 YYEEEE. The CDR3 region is CASSLVTSGNTGELFF. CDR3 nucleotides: TGTGCCAGCAGCTTGGTGACTAGCGGGAACACCGGGGAGCTGTTTTTT. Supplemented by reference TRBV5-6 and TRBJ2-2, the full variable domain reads DAGVTQSPTHLIKTRGQQVTLRCSPKSGHDTVSWYQQALGQGPQFIFQYYEEEERQRGNFPDRFSGHQFPNYSSELNVNALLLGDSALYLCASSLVTSGNTGELFFGEGSRLTVL.

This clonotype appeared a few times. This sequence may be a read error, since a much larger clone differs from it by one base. The CDR3 sequence is CASSTGTSGGLYHEQYF. The CDR3 bases are TGTGCCAGCAGTACAGGGACTAGCGGGGGCCTCTATCACGAGCAGTACTTC. The chain combines TRBV13 with TRBJ2-7, with 14 positions matching TRBD2. Trimming took 6 bases from V and 5 from J; bases not matched to a gene: 12. The CDR3 loop spans 17 amino acids. Germline lookup yields CDR1 PRHDT and CDR2 FYEKMQ (reference sequence).

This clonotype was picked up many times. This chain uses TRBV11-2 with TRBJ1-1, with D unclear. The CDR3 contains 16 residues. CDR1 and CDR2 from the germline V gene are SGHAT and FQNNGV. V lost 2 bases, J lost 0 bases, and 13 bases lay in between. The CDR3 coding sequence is TGTGCCAGCAGCTTATTCCAGGTCTTAATGAACACTGAAGCTTTCTTT. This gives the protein CASSLFQVLMNTEAFF.

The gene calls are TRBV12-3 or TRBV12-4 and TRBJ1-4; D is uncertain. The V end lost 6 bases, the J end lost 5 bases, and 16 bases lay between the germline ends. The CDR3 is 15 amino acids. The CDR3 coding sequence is TGTGCCAGCAGCCAGTCCGGTGGCCTGAATGAAAAACTGTTTTTT. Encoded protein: CASSQSGGLNEKLFF.

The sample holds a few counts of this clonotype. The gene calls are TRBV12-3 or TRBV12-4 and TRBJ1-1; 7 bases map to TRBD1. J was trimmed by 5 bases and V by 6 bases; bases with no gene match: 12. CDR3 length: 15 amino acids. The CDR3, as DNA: TGTGCCAGCAGACTTAGACAGGGTGGGGAGACTGAAGCTTTCTTT. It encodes CASRLRQGGETEAFF.

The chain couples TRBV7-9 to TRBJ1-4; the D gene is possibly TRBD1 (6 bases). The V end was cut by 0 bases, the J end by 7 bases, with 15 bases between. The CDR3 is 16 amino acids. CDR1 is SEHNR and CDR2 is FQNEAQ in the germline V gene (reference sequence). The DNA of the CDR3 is TGTGCCAGCAGCTTAGCCCAGGGGCGGTTCGGTGAAAAACTGTTTTTT. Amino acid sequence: CASSLAQGRFGEKLFF.

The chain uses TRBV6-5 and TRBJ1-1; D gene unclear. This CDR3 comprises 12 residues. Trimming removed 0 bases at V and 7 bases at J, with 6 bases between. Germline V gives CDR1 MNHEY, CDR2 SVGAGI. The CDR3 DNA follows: TGTGCCAGCAGTTACTCATGGGGTGAAGCTTTCTTT. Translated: CASSYSWGEAFF.

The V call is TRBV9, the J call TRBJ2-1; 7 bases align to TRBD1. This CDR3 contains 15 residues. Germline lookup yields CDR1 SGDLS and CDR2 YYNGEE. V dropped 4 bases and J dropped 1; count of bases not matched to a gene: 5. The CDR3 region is CASSMDRLSYNEQFF. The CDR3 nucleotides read TGTGCCAGCAGCATGGACAGGCTGTCCTACAATGAGCAGTTCTTC.

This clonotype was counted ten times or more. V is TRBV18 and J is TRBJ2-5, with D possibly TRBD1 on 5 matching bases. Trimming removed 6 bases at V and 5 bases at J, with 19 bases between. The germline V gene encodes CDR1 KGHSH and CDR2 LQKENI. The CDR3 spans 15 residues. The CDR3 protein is CASSTSKGRKETQYF. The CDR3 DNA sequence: TGTGCCAGCTCGACCAGCAAGGGGCGCAAGGAGACCCAGTACTTC.

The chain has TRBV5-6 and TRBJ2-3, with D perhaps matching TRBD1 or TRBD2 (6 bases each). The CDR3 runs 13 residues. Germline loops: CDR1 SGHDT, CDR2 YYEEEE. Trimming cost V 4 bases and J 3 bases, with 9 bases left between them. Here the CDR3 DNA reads TGTGCCAGCAGCAAAGGGGGGACAGATACGCAGTATTTT. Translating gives CASSKGGTDTQYF.

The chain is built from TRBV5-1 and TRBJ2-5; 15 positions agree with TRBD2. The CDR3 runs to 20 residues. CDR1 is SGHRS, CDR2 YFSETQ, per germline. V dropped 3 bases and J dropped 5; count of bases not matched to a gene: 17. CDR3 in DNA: TGCGCCAGCAGCTCGAACGCACCGGGACTAGCGGGAGGAGGGTTTGAGACCCAGTACTTC. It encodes CASSSNAPGLAGGGFETQYF.

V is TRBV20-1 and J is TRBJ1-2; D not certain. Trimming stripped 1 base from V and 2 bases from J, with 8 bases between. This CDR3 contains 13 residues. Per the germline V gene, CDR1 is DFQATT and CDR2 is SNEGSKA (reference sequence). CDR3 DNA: TGCAGTGCTAGAGTGGCAGACAACTATGGCTACACCTTC. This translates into CSARVADNYGYTF.